Below are 28 T cell receptor beta chains sequenced from a single sample in a study of blood T cells in healthy people across ages. A second 7 to 11 cycle PCR used barcoded and J-beta primers. TCRdb processed the 5' RACE reads anew with MiXCR; each CDR3 protein has one entry. The sample lists about 840,000 distinct CDR3 sequences; just under 30% were seen once. The sample was also reused in another study, on T cells of mothers and their children.

Material: blood. The receptors shown here come from a woman aged 35 to 49 in good health.

This chain uses TRBV6-2 or TRBV6-3 with TRBJ2-5, with 8 bases matching TRBD2. This CDR3 region has 16 residues. Trimming took 5 bases from V and 4 from J; bases not matched to a gene: 12. The V gene's germline CDR1 is MNHEY and CDR2 SVGEGT. CDR3 residues: CASSRTGLVAGETQYF. CDR3 DNA sequence: TGTGCCAGCAGTCGCACGGGACTAGTCGCGGGAGAGACCCAGTACTTC.

The genes are TRBV4-3 and TRBJ1-4, with D possibly being TRBD1 (5 bases). The CDR3 has 16 residues. Germline V gene lookup returns CDR1 LGHNA and CDR2 YSLEER. V dropped 0 bases and J dropped 6 bases, with 14 bases sitting between them. The CDR3 here is CASSQDLRVRYEKLFF. CDR3 nucleotide sequence: TGCGCCAGCAGCCAAGATCTCAGGGTCCGTTATGAAAAACTGTTTTTT.

The chain couples TRBV3-1 to TRBJ1-6, with 7 positions matching TRBD1. The CDR3 runs to 16 residues. Germline V CDR1 and CDR2: LGHDT, YNNKEL (reference sequence). Unmatched junction bases numbered 9, after V lost 1 base and J lost 9 bases. CDR3 region: CASSQAGTAQLSPLHF. CDR3 bases: TGTGCCAGCAGCCAAGCCGGGACAGCACAACTTTCACCCCTCCACTTT.

CDR3 nucleotide sequence: TGTGCCAGCAGCCCGACAAGAGTCAATGAGCAGTTCTTC. It is translated as CASSPTRVNEQFF. The chain is built from TRBV6-5 and TRBJ2-1, with no clear D. Trimming took off 6 bases at V and 6 bases at J, with 12 bases between the two ends. This CDR3 is 13 amino acids long. CDR1 and CDR2 from the germline V gene are MNHEY and SVGAGI.

This clonotype was recorded once. The J gene is TRBJ2-7, the V gene TRBV14, with 9 bases lining up with TRBD1. Trimming removed 4 bases from V and 3 bases from J; junction bases left unmatched: 7. Germline values: CDR1 SGHDN, CDR2 FVKESK. The CDR3 is 15 residues long. CDR3: CASSPLGDRDYEQYF. CDR3 in DNA: TGTGCCAGCAGCCCCCTTGGGGACAGGGACTACGAGCAGTACTTC. The whole variable domain, remainder taken from reference TRBV14 and TRBJ2-7, is EAGVTQFPSHSVIEKGQTVTLRCDPISGHDNLYWYRRVMGKEIKFLLHFVKESKQDESGMPNNRFLAERTGGTYSTLKVQPAELEDSGVYFCASSPLGDRDYEQYFGPGTRLTVT.

The table lists this clonotype with many counts. The rearrangement joins TRBV18 to TRBJ2-1, with D unresolved. The CDR3 loop spans 14 amino acids. The germline V and J ends were trimmed by 3 bases and 4 bases, with 10 bases remaining between them. The V gene's germline CDR1 is KGHSH and CDR2 LQKENI. The CDR3 spells CASSPPVRYNEQFF. DNA of the CDR3: TGTGCCAGCTCACCTCCGGTCCGTTACAATGAGCAGTTCTTC.

This chain connects TRBV28 to TRBJ2-1, with 7 bases identical to TRBD2. The junction had 14 bases not matched to a gene; V was cut back by 6 bases and J by 9 bases. CDR1 is MDHEN and CDR2 is SYDVKM in the germline V gene. This CDR3 is 15 amino acids long. This CDR3 reads CASSPPGRVRLEQFF. The CDR3 DNA reads as TGTGCCAGCAGCCCCCCTGGGAGGGTTCGGCTTGAGCAGTTCTTC.

This clonotype was picked up a small number of times. The chain employs TRBV15 and TRBJ2-6; no reliable D call. This CDR3 has 15 residues. Germline CDR1 is LNHNV and CDR2 is YYDKDF (reference sequence). V shed 5 bases and J shed 0 bases, with 8 bases lying between them. The DNA for the CDR3 is TGTGCCACCAGCCGATCAGTCTCTGGGGCCAACGTCCTGACTTTC. Translation gives CATSRSVSGANVLTF.

About this clonotype: The junction does not match germline at one end; this may be a read error. The chain employs TRBV15 and TRBJ2-6; perhaps TRBD2 as D (6 bases). Germline V lookup: CDR1 LNHNV, CDR2 YYDKDF (reference sequence). The CDR3 has 16 amino acids. As DNA, the CDR3 is TGTGCCACCAGCAGAGGCTCGGGGACTGGGGTCAACGTCCTGACTTTC. Encoded protein: CATSRGSGTGVNVLTF.

V and J are TRBV7-8 and TRBJ1-2, with D maybe TRBD1 (5 bases). In germline, CDR1 is SGHVS, CDR2 FQNEAQ. V was cut by 5 bases and J by 4 bases, with 11 bases left in between. There are 13 residues in the CDR3. The CDR3 loop is CASSTRDGYGYTF. CDR3 nucleotide sequence: TGTGCCAGCAGCACACGGGACGGCTATGGCTACACCTTC.

DNA for the CDR3: TGCAGTGCTAGAGATGATCGGGGAAGTACTGAAGCTTTCTTT. The encoded protein is CSARDDRGSTEAFF. This sequence joins TRBV20-1 and TRBJ1-1; D is unresolved. Trimming left V 0 bases short and J 5 bases short, with 13 bases between. Per germline, CDR1 DFQATT and CDR2 SNEGSKA (reference sequence). CDR3 length equals 14 residues.

This clonotype was picked up many times. The rearrangement links TRBV12-3 or TRBV12-4 to TRBJ2-5; D not resolved. The tail of the sequence fits TRBJ2-7 better, so the J call may be wrong. The CDR3 covers 12 residues. CDR3 residues: CASSLFVGEQYF. The CDR3 coding sequence is TGTGCCAGCAGTTTGTTTGTAGGCGAGCAGTACTTC.

This clonotype came up many times. This chain joins TRBV6-4 and TRBJ2-1; D might be TRBD2 (5 bases). Germline V lookup: CDR1 MRHNA, CDR2 SNTAGT. The V end lost 0 bases, the J end lost 7 bases, and 7 bases lay between the germline ends. The CDR3 runs 13 residues. The DNA of the CDR3 is TGTGCCAGCAGTGACTCGACTACGAATGAGCAGTTCTTC. Its translation: CASSDSTTNEQFF.

V and J are TRBV5-1 and TRBJ1-1; D is perhaps TRBD1 (5 bases). There are 13 residues in the CDR3. V shed 4 bases and J shed 1 base, with 8 bases lying between them. The germline V gene encodes CDR1 SGHRS and CDR2 YFSETQ. The CDR3 loop reads CASSMGGNTEAFF. The CDR3 DNA sequence: TGCGCCAGCAGCATGGGGGGGAACACTGAAGCTTTCTTT.

This clonotype has a count of ten or more. The chain has TRBV5-1 and TRBJ1-1; weak D call: TRBD1 (5 bases). The CDR3 length is 14 residues. Trimming shortened V by 4 bases and J by 2 bases, and 12 bases separated the two germline ends. Germline lookup yields CDR1 SGHRS and CDR2 YFSETQ. DNA for the CDR3: TGCGCCAGCAGCGGGGGACGGAGAAACACTGAAGCTTTCTTT. Amino acid sequence: CASSGGRRNTEAFF. The entire variable domain, with the rest obtained from reference TRBV5-1 and TRBJ1-1, is as follows: KAGVTQTPRYLIKTRGQQVTLSCSPISGHRSVSWYQQTPGQGLQFLFEYFSETQRNKGNFPGRFSGRQFSNSRSEMNVSTLELGDSALYLCASSGGRRNTEAFFGQGTRLTVV.

The rearrangement links TRBV5-1 to TRBJ2-1; TRBD1 agrees at 12 bases. After removal of 0 bases from V and 9 bases from J, the junction contained 4 bases not matched to a gene. The V gene's germline CDR1 is SGHRS and CDR2 YFSETQ. This CDR3 comprises 15 residues. In DNA, the CDR3 is TGCGCCAGCAGCTTGGAAGTGGGACAGGGGGCTGAGCAGTTCTTC. It encodes CASSLEVGQGAEQFF. Using reference TRBV5-1 and TRBJ2-1 for the parts outside the CDR3, the full variable domain is KAGVTQTPRYLIKTRGQQVTLSCSPISGHRSVSWYQQTPGQGLQFLFEYFSETQRNKGNFPGRFSGRQFSNSRSEMNVSTLELGDSALYLCASSLEVGQGAEQFFGPGTRLTVL.

The rearrangement joins TRBV3-1 to TRBJ1-2; D unresolved. The CDR3 runs to 16 residues. Germline V gene data show CDR1 as LGHDT and CDR2 as YNNKEL (reference sequence). The V gene lost 0 bases and the J gene lost 4 bases, with 15 bases spanning the gap. In DNA form, the CDR3 reads TGTGCCAGCAGCCAAGACAACTATGGGGAATCCTATGGCTACACCTTC. Protein: CASSQDNYGESYGYTF. Based on the CDR3 plus reference TRBV3-1 and TRBJ1-2, the full variable domain is DTAVSQTPKYLVTQMGNDKSIKCEQNLGHDTMYWYKQDSKKFLKIMFSYNNKELIINETVPNRFSPKSPDKAHLNLHINSLELGDSAVYFCASSQDNYGESYGYTFGSGTRLTVV.

This clonotype appeared many times. The gene calls are TRBV5-1 and TRBJ1-2; 11 bases line up with TRBD1. Trimming removed 2 bases from V and 6 bases from J; junction bases left unmatched: 3. The CDR3 runs 14 residues. CDR1 SGHRS and CDR2 YFSETQ come from the germline V gene. The CDR3 protein is CASSFPGQGDGYTF. CDR3 nucleotide sequence: TGCGCCAGCAGCTTTCCGGGACAGGGGGATGGCTACACCTTC.

About this clonotype itself: This may be a read error, as it is one base from a much larger clone. The rearrangement uses TRBV5-1 and TRBJ2-7, with 9 bases identical to TRBD1. The germline CDR1 and CDR2 sequences are SGHRS and YFSETQ. The CDR3 has 15 amino acids. The V and J ends lost 0 bases and 7 bases, in that order; junction bases with no gene match: 8. For the CDR3, the DNA is TGCGCCAGCAGCTTGGATGGACAGGGGTGGGGGGAGCAGTACTTC. This sequence encodes CASSLDGQGWGEQYF.

This clonotype was counted a few times. The chain joins TRBV28 to TRBJ2-2, with 7 bases matching TRBD1. CDR1 and CDR2 from the germline V gene are MDHEN and SYDVKM. There are 14 residues in the CDR3. Germline trimming cut 11 bases from V and 5 bases from J; bases unmatched to any gene: 11. The CDR3 region is CASSEGAWTGELFF. The CDR3 DNA reads as TGTGCCTCCTCCGAGGGGGCTTGGACCGGGGAGCTGTTTTTT. The entire variable domain, with the rest obtained from reference TRBV28 and TRBJ2-2, is as follows: DVKVTQSSRYLVKRTGEKVFLECVQDMDHENMFWYRQDPGLGLRLIYFSYDVKMKEKGDIPEGYSVSREKKERFSLILESASTNQTSMYLCASSEGAWTGELFFGEGSRLTVL.

This chain joins TRBV4-1 and TRBJ1-1, with 9 bases aligning to TRBD1. There are 16 residues in the CDR3. Germline values: CDR1 MGHRA, CDR2 YSYEKL. J was trimmed by 6 bases and V by 0 bases; bases with no gene match: 8. The CDR3 DNA reads as TGCGCCAGCAGCCAAGATGGGACAGGGCTATCCCCTGAAGCTTTCTTT. Its protein product is CASSQDGTGLSPEAFF.

This clonotype was seen only once. This CDR3 reads CASSVGRSKNIQYF. The CDR3 DNA sequence: TGTGCCAGCAGCGTAGGGCGCTCCAAAAACATTCAGTACTTC. The J gene is TRBJ2-4, the V gene TRBV7-2; D is unclear. V lost 5 bases and J 2 bases, leaving 10 bases between the germline ends. The CDR3 extends over 14 amino acids. Germline CDR1 and CDR2: SGHTA and FQGNSA.

The CDR3 nucleotides are TGTGCCATCAGTGAGTCAAGCCCAACCTTTGAAGCTTTCTTT. Protein product: CAISESSPTFEAFF. V gene TRBV10-3 combines with J gene TRBJ1-1; D not resolved. The CDR3 has 14 residues. The V end lost 0 bases, the J end lost 7 bases, and 12 bases lay between the germline ends. In germline, CDR1 is ENHRY, CDR2 SYGVKD.

This clonotype was recorded a few times. The chain couples TRBV12-3 or TRBV12-4 to TRBJ1-5, with D perhaps matching TRBD1 (5 bases). V gave up 5 bases and J gave up 0 bases, with 17 bases separating them. CDR3 size: 17 residues. The CDR3 DNA reads TGTGCCAGCAGTACACGGCTAAGCGGGGGTAGCAATCAGCCCCAGCATTTT. This translates into CASSTRLSGGSNQPQHF.

The genes are TRBV14 and TRBJ2-7; D is unclear. The germline CDR1 and CDR2 sequences are SGHDN and FVKESK. The CDR3 has 13 residues. Deletions cut 1 base from V and 5 bases from J, with 9 bases between. This CDR3 is CASSQGARDEQYF. CDR3 nucleotide sequence: TGTGCCAGCAGCCAAGGGGCTAGGGACGAGCAGTACTTC.

This clonotype was counted ten times or more. This chain joins TRBV7-2 and TRBJ2-3; unclear D gene. Trimming removed 3 bases from V and 2 bases from J, with 12 bases in between. The CDR3 has 15 residues. CDR1 is SGHTA, CDR2 FQGNSA, per germline. CDR3 loop: CASSFSVTHTDTQYF. The CDR3 region has the DNA TGTGCCAGCAGCTTTTCAGTGACTCACACAGATACGCAGTATTTT.

This clonotype was observed once. The chain links TRBV5-1 to TRBJ2-7, with 10 bases fitting TRBD1. Germline CDR1 reads SGHRS; CDR2 reads YFSETQ. With 4 bases clipped from V and 0 bases from J, the junction kept 13 bases outside the gene matches. The CDR3 runs to 18 residues. Written as DNA, the CDR3 is TGCGCCAGCAGCCCCCTGAGTGGGGGACAGGGGAACTCCTACGAGCAGTACTTC. Translating it yields CASSPLSGGQGNSYEQYF. Variable domain in full (rest from reference TRBV5-1 and TRBJ2-7): KAGVTQTPRYLIKTRGQQVTLSCSPISGHRSVSWYQQTPGQGLQFLFEYFSETQRNKGNFPGRFSGRQFSNSRSEMNVSTLELGDSALYLCASSPLSGGQGNSYEQYFGPGTRLTVT.

The V call is TRBV20-1, the J call TRBJ2-2; weak D call: TRBD2 (7 bases). Trimming shortened V by 5 bases and J by 1 base, and 17 bases separated the two germline ends. This CDR3 comprises 16 residues. Germline CDR1 reads DFQATT; CDR2 reads SNEGSKA (reference sequence). CDR3 residues: CSAQTPGGRNTGELFF. In DNA form, the CDR3 reads TGCAGTGCTCAAACCCCGGGGGGCAGGAACACCGGGGAGCTGTTTTTT.